This TCR beta chain originates from a study of T cells in Graves' hyperthyroidism and ophthalmopathy. The table lists this clonotype with a few counts. One junction end disagrees with the germline gene, perhaps due to a read error. Patients between 18 and 65 years old had hyperthyroidism, newly diagnosed and lasting under 2 months. Lactation, pregnancy, other autoimmune disease or uncontrolled infection led to exclusion of patients. Thyroid ultrasound and orbital computed tomography, with clinical symptoms and serum thyroxine and TRAb, informed diagnoses. Using RNA transcripts as the source, TCR beta CDR3 regions were amplified. During a first-round RT-PCR of the TCR CDR3, the HTBI primer set was used. TCRdb re-called the multiplex PCR reads with MiXCR, one entry per CDR3 protein. The sample has under 750,000 distinct CDR3 sequences, around a sixth seen once. CDR1 and CDR2 (germline): LGHDT, YNNKEL (reference sequence). There are 16 residues in the CDR3.

This chain links TRBV3-1 with TRBJ2-3; D remains ambiguous. This TCR came from a woman aged 50 to 60 with Graves' hyperthyroidism that later progressed to Graves' ophthalmopathy. The sample taken for sequencing was blood. This CDR3 is CTSSHPTGPDTDTQYF. The CDR3 DNA follows: TGTACCAGCAGCCACCCGACCGGACCGGACACAGATACGCAGTATTTT.